This TCR beta chain was captured by sequencing in a study of T cells in Graves' hyperthyroidism and ophthalmopathy. Turning to the study itself: Before treatment of any kind, peripheral blood was taken at initial diagnosis. Regarding the study as a whole: Most thyroid clonotypes with frequency above 0.001 were detected in blood.

Trimming shortened V by 5 bases and J by 4 bases, and 11 bases separated the two germline ends. Germline values: CDR1 SQVTM, CDR2 ANQGSEA. This CDR3 has 12 residues. This clonotype appeared a few times. The antigen is undetermined. The investigators amplified TCR beta CDR3 regions from RNA transcripts. Initially, a first-round RT-PCR of the TCR CDR3 employed the HTBI primer set. TCRdb recomputed calls from the multiplex PCR reads with MiXCR, one row per CDR3 protein. The sample shows more than 500,000 distinct CDR3 sequences, around 15% of them seen only once. Every diagnosis used clinical symptoms, serum thyroxine and TRAb, thyroid ultrasound and orbital computed tomography. PBMCs were derived from 10 ml fresh peripheral blood.

The V and J genes are TRBV29-1 and TRBJ1-2, with D maybe TRBD1 (5 bases). The TCR was taken from a woman aged 30 to 39 with Graves' ophthalmopathy. Material: blood. As DNA, the CDR3 is TGCAGCGTTATACAGGACGCCTATGGCTACACCTTC. It is translated as CSVIQDAYGYTF.